This TCR beta chain appears in the sequencing data of a study of blood T cell repertoires in COVID-19. The overall study: The samples span acute and convalescent COVID-19 from the United States, Italy and Spain. T cells, B-cell-depleted T cells, or PBMCs supplied cDNA or gDNA.

Original data processing: Reference gene primer amplification gave nucleated cell count estimates. Clones were sequenced by immunoSEQ multiplex PCR, and TCRdb holds only the in-frame ones, with some missing. V, J and clone size reflect that table, while D and trimming were determined from the DNA. The table includes under 450,000 clones, over 65% detected once. J lost 4 bases, V lost 4 bases, and 12 bases had no gene match. Germline loops: CDR1 SGHNT, CDR2 YYREEE (reference sequence). The CDR3 length is 16 residues. The sequenced sample was peripheral blood. The gene calls are TRBV5-4 and TRBJ2-7, with 9 nucleotides matching TRBD2. The source of this sequence is a human donor with acute or convalescent COVID-19. The donor label of this sample is uncertain. The chain's CDR3 is CASSPRTGTSKYEQYF. DNA for the CDR3: TGTGCCAGCAGCCCACGTACCGGGACTAGCAAGTACGAGCAGTACTTC.